This passage covers 13 T cell receptor beta chains from one sample sequenced in a study of blood T cells in healthy people across ages. For the second PCR, which ran for 7 to 11 cycles, a sample-barcoded 5' primer and a J-beta primer mix were used. MiXCR, run by TCRdb on the 5' RACE reads, gives a single entry per CDR3 protein. Here the sample spans hundreds of thousands of distinct CDR3 sequences, 55% to 70% being singletons. The sequencing sample was made of blood. Receptors were obtained from a young man in good health.

This chain joins TRBV10-3 and TRBJ1-2; D is unclear. Germline V gives CDR1 ENHRY, CDR2 SYGVKD. V was clipped by 0 bases and J by 8 bases, with 7 bases between them. The CDR3 has 12 residues. This CDR3 reads CAISESLSGYTF. The DNA of the CDR3 is TGTGCCATCAGTGAGTCGTTGAGCGGCTACACCTTC.

This clonotype has just a few counts. This chain uses TRBV10-3 with TRBJ2-1, with TRBD2 as a possible D gene (6 bases). The CDR3 length is 14 residues. The germline V gene encodes CDR1 ENHRY and CDR2 SYGVKD. V was shortened by 1 base and J by 8 bases, with 12 bases between the two germline ends. CDR3 loop: CAISELGGSDEQFF. The CDR3 DNA is TGTGCCATCAGTGAGTTGGGGGGAAGCGATGAGCAGTTCTTC.

V usage is TRBV20-1 and J usage is TRBJ2-1; TRBD1 is a possible D gene (5 bases). Trimming pared 3 bases from V and 6 bases from J, leaving 15 bases between. Germline V gene data show CDR1 as DFQATT and CDR2 as SNEGSKA (reference sequence). CDR3 size: 14 residues. CDR3 in DNA: TGCAGTGCTAGCGGGCCTCTAGGGGTCAATGAGCAGTTCTTC. Its translation is CSASGPLGVNEQFF.

The rearrangement joins TRBV7-2 to TRBJ2-7, with D possibly being TRBD2 (6 bases). Trimming pared 4 bases from V and 0 bases from J, leaving 13 bases between. Per the germline V gene, CDR1 is SGHTA and CDR2 is FQGNSA. There are 15 residues in the CDR3. CDR3: CASSSAGSGSYEQYF. The CDR3 DNA is TGTGCCAGCAGCTCGGCAGGTAGCGGCTCCTACGAGCAGTACTTC. Variable domain in full (rest from reference TRBV7-2 and TRBJ2-7): GAGVSQSPSNKVTEKGKDVELRCDPISGHTALYWYRQSLGQGLEFLIYFQGNSAPDKSGLPSDRFSAERTGGSVSTLTIQRTQQEDSAVYLCASSSAGSGSYEQYFGPGTRLTVT.

The chain employs TRBV5-6 and TRBJ1-2; D is possibly TRBD1 (5 bases). Trimming stripped 4 bases from V and 5 bases from J, with 15 bases between. This CDR3 comprises 14 residues. Germline CDR1 reads SGHDT; CDR2 reads YYEEEE. CDR3 residues: CASSPGGGSYGYTF. CDR3 in DNA: TGTGCCAGCAGCCCGGGCGGGGGGTCATATGGCTACACCTTC.

This chain joins TRBV6-6 and TRBJ2-5, with 7 bases identical to TRBD1. The end of the DNA aligns better with TRBJ2-7, so the J call may be wrong. This CDR3 is 14 amino acids long. CDR1 is MNHNY, CDR2 SVGAGI, per germline (reference sequence). In DNA, the CDR3 is TGTGCCAGCAGCCAGACAGGGAAATTTTACGAGCAGTACTTC. It translates to CASSQTGKFYEQYF.

This clonotype showed up just a few times. The CDR3 DNA reads TGTGCCAGCACCCTAGGTTACGGTTACAATGAGCAGTACTTC. It specifies CASTLGYGYNEQYF. The V gene is TRBV28, the J gene TRBJ2-1; D is uncertain. The better agreement between TRBJ2-7 and the DNA end casts doubt on the J call. The CDR3 contains 14 residues. Germline CDR1 is MDHEN and CDR2 is SYDVKM.

In its sample, this clonotype was seen a few times. V usage is TRBV25-1 and J usage is TRBJ1-6; 9 nucleotides agree with TRBD1. Germline V gene data show CDR1 as MGHDK and CDR2 as SYGVNS. The CDR3 loop spans 14 amino acids. The V segment lost 6 bases and the J segment 8 bases; nucleotides outside the gene matches: 5. The chain's CDR3 is CASRTGTGYSPLHF. CDR3 coding DNA: TGTGCCAGCAGGACCGGGACAGGGTATTCACCCCTCCACTTT.

This clonotype was observed once. The chain joins TRBV28 to TRBJ1-5, with a tentative D call TRBD1 (6 bases). Germline assignment: CDR1 MDHEN and CDR2 SYDVKM. Trimming stripped 6 bases from V and 0 bases from J, with 12 bases between. This CDR3 has 15 amino acids. The CDR3 bases are TGTGCCAGCAGCCCTACAGGGCTTAGCAATCAGCCCCAGCATTTT. As protein: CASSPTGLSNQPQHF.

V gene TRBV20-1 combines with J gene TRBJ2-7; 7 bases align to TRBD1. Trimming took 7 bases from V and 4 from J; bases not matched to a gene: 10. CDR1 and CDR2 (germline): DFQATT, SNEGSKA (reference sequence). There are 13 residues in the CDR3. CDR3 nucleotides: TGCAGTGGAAAACAGGGGAGTCGGTACGAGCAGTACTTC. It yields the protein CSGKQGSRYEQYF.

Only a few counts were recorded for this clonotype. The V and J genes are TRBV7-3 and TRBJ2-3, with 9 bases identical to TRBD2. Per the germline V gene, CDR1 is SGHTA and CDR2 is FQGTGA. Germline trimming cut 2 bases from V and 1 base from J; bases unmatched to any gene: 1. CDR3 length: 15 residues. The CDR3 bases are TGTGCCAGCAGCTTAGAGCGGGAGGGCACAGATACGCAGTATTTT. Translated: CASSLEREGTDTQYF.

The J gene is TRBJ2-1, the V gene TRBV3-1; 11 nucleotides agree with TRBD2. The J segment lost 14 bases and the V segment lost 6 bases, leaving 6 bases of the junction unmatched. Germline loops: CDR1 LGHDT, CDR2 YNNKEL (reference sequence). This CDR3 region has 12 residues. The DNA of the CDR3 is TGTGCCAGCAGTGACGAACTAGCGGGGGAGTTCTTC. It is translated as CASSDELAGEFF.

The chain recombines TRBV7-9 with TRBJ1-6; D is unclear. CDR1 is SEHNR, CDR2 FQNEAQ, per germline (reference sequence). V shed 2 bases and J shed 9 bases, with 8 bases lying between them. The CDR3 has 13 residues. As DNA, the CDR3 is TGTGCCAGCAGCTTATATCGAGGTTCACCCCTCCACTTT. Translating gives CASSLYRGSPLHF.